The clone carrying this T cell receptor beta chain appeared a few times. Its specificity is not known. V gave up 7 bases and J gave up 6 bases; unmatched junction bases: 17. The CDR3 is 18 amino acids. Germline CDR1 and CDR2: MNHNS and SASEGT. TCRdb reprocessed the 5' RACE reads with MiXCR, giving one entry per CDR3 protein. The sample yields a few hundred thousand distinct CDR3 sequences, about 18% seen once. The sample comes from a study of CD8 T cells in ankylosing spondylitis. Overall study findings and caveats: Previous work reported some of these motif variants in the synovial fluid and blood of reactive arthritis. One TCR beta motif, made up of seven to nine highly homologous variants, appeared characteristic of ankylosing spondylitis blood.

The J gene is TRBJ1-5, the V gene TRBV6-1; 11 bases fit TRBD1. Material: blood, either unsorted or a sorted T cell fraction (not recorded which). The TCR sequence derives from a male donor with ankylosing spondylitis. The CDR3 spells CASTVRDRGYQVGQPQHF. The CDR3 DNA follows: TGTGCCAGCACCGTCCGGGACAGGGGGTACCAAGTTGGTCAGCCCCAGCATTTT.